The 4 T cell receptor beta chains in this list originate from one sample, sequenced in a study of Graves' ophthalmopathy and Graves' hyperthyroidism. The study amplified TCR beta CDR3 regions using RNA transcripts. After a first-round RT-PCR with HTBI primers, a second-round multiplex PCR was run. TCRdb used MiXCR to reprocess the multiplex PCR reads, holding one entry per CDR3 protein. The sample includes 680,000 or so distinct CDR3 sequences, approximately 21% of them seen just once. Material for sequencing was peripheral blood. These receptors all stem from a woman under 30 with stable Graves' hyperthyroidism. Some clones in this sample may be carry-over from other donors' samples.

This clonotype was observed many times. This sequence joins TRBV6-5 and TRBJ2-5, with D uncertain. Germline V gives CDR1 MNHEY, CDR2 SVGAGI. V shed 7 bases and J shed 3 bases, with 18 bases lying between them. The CDR3 spans 15 residues. The CDR3 protein is CASNNPDGQKETQYF. CDR3 sequence (DNA): TGTGCCAGCAATAACCCGGACGGCCAAAAAGAGACCCAGTACTTC.

Concerning this clonotype: A clone one base away is much larger, so this may be a read error. The chain has TRBV28 and TRBJ2-3; 7 nucleotides agree with TRBD1. CDR1 MDHEN and CDR2 SYDVKM come from the germline V gene. V dropped 4 bases and J dropped 6; count of bases not matched to a gene: 7. The CDR3 loop spans 14 amino acids. The CDR3 DNA follows: TGTGCCAGCAGTTCATTCGACAGGGCTGATACGCAGTATTTT. It specifies CASSSFDRADTQYF.

Ten or more counts support this clonotype. This chain connects TRBV9 to TRBJ2-7; the match to TRBD2 covers 9 bases. Germline loops: CDR1 SGDLS, CDR2 YYNGEE. There are 16 residues in the CDR3. J lost 2 bases, V lost 0 bases, and 6 bases had no gene match. CDR3 bases: TGTGCCAGCAGCGTAGGTCGGGCTAGCGGGACCTACGAGCAGTACTTC. Translating it yields CASSVGRASGTYEQYF. The whole variable domain, remainder taken from reference TRBV9 and TRBJ2-7, is DSGVTQTPKHLITATGQRVTLRCSPRSGDLSVYWYQQSLDQGLQFLIQYYNGEERAKGNILERFSAQQFPDLHSELNLSSLELGDSALYFCASSVGRASGTYEQYFGPGTRLTVT.

This clonotype was seen only once. The chain has TRBV18 and TRBJ2-5, with D possibly matching TRBD2 (5 bases). V was cut by 2 bases and J by 6 bases, with 13 bases left in between. CDR3 length: 14 amino acids. Germline CDR1 is KGHSH and CDR2 is LQKENI. The CDR3 nucleotides are TGTGCCAGCTCACCATTCGAGGGCCGGAAGACCCAGTACTTC. This translates into CASSPFEGRKTQYF.